The 7 T cell receptor beta chains in this list originate from one sample, sequenced in a study of blood T cells in healthy people across ages. It was with a sample-barcoded 5' primer and a J-beta primer mix that a second PCR of roughly 7 to 11 cycles was run. One entry per CDR3 protein, called by TCRdb with MiXCR from the 5' RACE reads. This sample has 750,000 or so distinct CDR3 sequences; just under 25% occur once, and the top ten carry 9% to 9.5%. The sample was also reused in another study, on T cells of mothers and their children.

Sequenced: blood. These receptors were obtained from a boy between 10 and 17 years old in good health.

This clonotype was counted only a few times. This chain connects TRBV29-1 to TRBJ2-4; a possible D gene is TRBD2 (5 bases). The CDR3 loop spans 14 amino acids. Germline V gene data show CDR1 as SQVTM and CDR2 as ANQGSEA. Trimming took 5 bases from V and 2 from J, leaving 13 bases between them. This CDR3 reads CSVYLDGTKNIQYF. The CDR3 nucleotides read TGCAGCGTTTATCTCGACGGGACCAAAAACATTCAGTACTTC.

This clonotype came up a few times. This rearrangement joins TRBV15 to TRBJ2-1; 10 bases map to TRBD2. V was pared by 3 bases and J by 0 bases, with 14 bases of the junction left unmatched. Germline CDR1 reads LNHNV; CDR2 reads YYDKDF (reference sequence). The CDR3 loop spans 20 amino acids. For the CDR3, the DNA is TGTGCCACCAGCAGGGGAGTGGAGCGGGGGGGAAGATACTCCTACAATGAGCAGTTCTTC. Its translation: CATSRGVERGGRYSYNEQFF.

The chain combines TRBV7-4 with TRBJ2-7; D may be TRBD1 (7 bases). The CDR3 loop spans 18 amino acids. The V gene lost 4 bases and the J gene lost 0 bases, with 22 bases spanning the gap. Per germline, CDR1 SGHVT and CDR2 SQSDAQ. Here the CDR3 reads CASSYPGDGRGSSYEQYF. The CDR3 nucleotides read TGTGCCAGCAGCTACCCGGGGGATGGCAGGGGGAGCTCCTACGAGCAGTACTTC.

This clonotype was seen more than once but under ten times. The V and J genes are TRBV4-1 and TRBJ2-1, with TRBD2 matching over 9 bases. After removal of 1 base from V and 0 bases from J, the junction contained 16 bases not matched to a gene. Germline V gene sequence: CDR1 MGHRA, CDR2 YSYEKL. The CDR3 is 21 amino acids. This chain's CDR3 is CASSQGTFGAGGPSSYNEQFF. The CDR3 coding sequence is TGCGCCAGCAGCCAAGGGACCTTTGGAGCGGGAGGCCCTAGCTCCTACAATGAGCAGTTCTTC.

This clonotype was seen a handful of times. This rearrangement joins TRBV18 to TRBJ2-7, with 9 bases identical to TRBD2. The DNA end is more similar to TRBJ2-1, so the J call may be wrong. The germline CDR1 and CDR2 sequences are KGHSH and LQKENI. The CDR3 extends over 16 amino acids. The CDR3 sequence is CASSPPYSGSVNEQFF. The DNA for the CDR3 is TGTGCCAGCTCACCACCTTATAGCGGGAGCGTCAATGAGCAGTTCTTC.

The rearrangement links TRBV5-1 to TRBJ2-5, with D uncertain. Germline CDR1 is SGHRS and CDR2 is YFSETQ. The CDR3 spans 11 residues. Trimming left V 4 bases short and J 3 bases short, with 4 bases between. The CDR3 protein is CASSMEETQYF. The CDR3 DNA sequence: TGCGCCAGCAGCATGGAAGAGACCCAGTACTTC.

The J gene is TRBJ2-5, the V gene TRBV29-1; D is perhaps TRBD2 (5 bases). The CDR3 length is 14 residues. Trimming left V 4 bases short and J 2 bases short, with 14 bases between. Germline V lookup: CDR1 SQVTM, CDR2 ANQGSEA. The CDR3 sequence is CSVGKRISQETQYF. CDR3 nucleotide sequence: TGCAGCGTTGGGAAGCGGATATCACAAGAGACCCAGTACTTC.